This T cell receptor beta chain appears in the sequencing data of a study of CD8 T cells in Susac syndrome. The T cells that were sequenced for TCR beta were CD8+ and CD4+ cells from blood. TEMRA cells underwent FACS enrichment and CD8+ and CD4+ T cells underwent negative isolation. Random hexamers primed reverse transcription of 0.5 to 1 ug RNA. Amplification of TCR beta CDR3 was carried out by immunoSEQ multiplex PCR, which covered 54 Vbeta and 13 Jbeta segments. TCRdb redid the calling of the immunoSEQ multiplex PCR reads with MiXCR, one entry per CDR3 protein. The sample includes 400,000 or so distinct CDR3 sequences, around 85% of them seen just once. Notes on this clonotype: The antigen is not known.

Study-level findings and limits: A relatively small number of individuals underwent TCR sequencing and HLA analysis.

The length of the CDR3 is 15 residues. Per the germline V gene, CDR1 is SEHNR and CDR2 is FQNEAQ (reference sequence). The germline V and J ends were trimmed by 4 bases and 0 bases, with 10 bases remaining between them. This chain joins TRBV7-9 and TRBJ2-1; TRBD1 might be the D (5 bases). Sequencing used CD8+ T cells from PBMCs. The sequence was obtained from a human donor with multiple sclerosis. CDR3 region: CASSSPTASYNEQFF. CDR3 DNA sequence: TGTGCCAGCAGCTCACCGACAGCCTCCTACAATGAGCAGTTCTTC.